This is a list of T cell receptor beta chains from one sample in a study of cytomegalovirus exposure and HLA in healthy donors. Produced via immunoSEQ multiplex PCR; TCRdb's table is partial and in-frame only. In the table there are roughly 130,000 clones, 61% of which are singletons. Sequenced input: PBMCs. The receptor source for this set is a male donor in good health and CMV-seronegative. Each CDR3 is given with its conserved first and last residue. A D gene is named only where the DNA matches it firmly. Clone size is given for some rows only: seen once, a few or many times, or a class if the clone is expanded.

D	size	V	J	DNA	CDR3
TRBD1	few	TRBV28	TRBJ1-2	TGTGCCAGCAGTTTAAGGGGATCGGACAGGCTCGGGGGCTACACCTTC	CASSLRGSDRLGGYTF
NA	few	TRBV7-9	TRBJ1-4	TGTGCCAGCAGCTTAGGGACTGGTAATGAAAAACTGTTTTTT	CASSLGTGNEKLFF
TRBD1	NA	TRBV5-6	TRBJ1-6	TGTGCCAGCAGCTTTGGACAGGGGGACTATAATTCACCCCTCCACTTT	CASSFGQGDYNSPLHF
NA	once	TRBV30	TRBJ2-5	TGTGCCTGGAGGCGGTTGCGGTCGGGTGAGCAGTACTTC	CAWRRLRSGEQYF
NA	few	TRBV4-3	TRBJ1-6	TGCGCCAGCAGCCAATCACAGGGATACGGGAATTCACCCCTCCACTTT	CASSQSQGYGNSPLHF
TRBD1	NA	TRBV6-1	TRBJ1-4	TGTGCCAGCAGTGAAATCGTTACAGGGGGCTCCGGCGGTGAAAAACTGTTTTTT	CASSEIVTGGSGGEKLFF
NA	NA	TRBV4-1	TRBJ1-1	TGCGCCAGCAGCCCTGGGATCAGGGAAGTCGGAGCTTTCTTT	CASSPGIREVGAFF
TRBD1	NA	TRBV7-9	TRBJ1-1	TGTGCCAGCAGCTCAAACAGGGGGCGGAGGAGTATGAACACTGAAGCTTTCTTT	CASSSNRGRRSMNTEAFF
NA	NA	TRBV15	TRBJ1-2	TGTGCCACCAGCAGAGATTATAACCCACAGGGAGATCCTATCTATGGCTACACCTTC	CATSRDYNPQGDPIYGYTF
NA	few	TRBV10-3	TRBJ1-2	TGTGCCATCAGTGACCAATCTCAGGGCCCCTATGGCTACACCTTC	CAISDQSQGPYGYTF
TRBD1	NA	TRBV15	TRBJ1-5	TGTGCCACCAGCGGTTCCGCGGGACAGGGGCACCAGCCCCAGCATTTT	CATSGSAGQGHQPQHF
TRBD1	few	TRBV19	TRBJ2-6	TGTGCCAGTAGTTCTACTCGGGACAGGGGGTTTATGGTGTCCGGGGCCAACGTCCTGACTTTC	CASSSTRDRGFMVSGANVLTF
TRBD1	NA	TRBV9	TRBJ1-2	TGTGCCAGCAGCCCCTGGACAGGACCCGATAACTATGGCTACACCTTC	CASSPWTGPDNYGYTF
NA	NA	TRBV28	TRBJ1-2	TGTGCCAGCAGTTTCAAGGGGCCTATCTATGGCTACACCTTC	CASSFKGPIYGYTF
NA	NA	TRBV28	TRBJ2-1	TGTGCCAGCTCAAATCCGGGGGGCCCAAACAATGAGCAGTTCTTC	CASSNPGGPNNEQFF
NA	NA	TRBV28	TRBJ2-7	TGTGCCAGCAGTACTGCGACAGGCCTGAGGGAGCAGTACTTC	CASSTATGLREQYF
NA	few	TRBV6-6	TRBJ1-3	TGTGCCAGCAGCCCCGCCCGAGTGAACACCATATATTTT	CASSPARVNTIYF
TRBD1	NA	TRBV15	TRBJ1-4	TGTGCCACCAGCAAACACAGGGGGATACGTGAAAAACTGTTTTTT	CATSKHRGIREKLFF
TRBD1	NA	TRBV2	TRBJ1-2	TGTGCCAGCAGTGAACAGGGGGAAGGCTATGGCTACACCTTC	CASSEQGEGYGYTF
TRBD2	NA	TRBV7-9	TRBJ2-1	TGTGCCAGCAGCTTAGAGCGGGGGGGTGAAAATGAGCAGTTCTTC	CASSLERGGENEQFF
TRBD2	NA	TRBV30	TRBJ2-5	TGTGCCTGCCGGGACTATTATAGAGAGACCCAGTACTTC	CACRDYYRETQYF
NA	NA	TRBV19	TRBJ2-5	TGTGCCAGTAGTATGAGGCTAGGCCAAGAGACCCAGTACTTC	CASSMRLGQETQYF
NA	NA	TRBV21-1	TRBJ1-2	TGTGCCAGCAGTCTGGACAGGGCGTATGGCTACACCTTC	CASSLDRAYGYTF
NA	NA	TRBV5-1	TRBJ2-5	TGCGCCAGCAGCCCGGACAGACCGGAGACCCAGTACTTC	CASSPDRPETQYF
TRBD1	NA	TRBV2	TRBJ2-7	TGTGCCAGCAACGGACAGGGGGCCTACGAGCAGTACTTC	CASNGQGAYEQYF
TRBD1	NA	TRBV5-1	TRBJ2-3	TGCGCCAGCAGCTTGGAACAGGGGGCTTCTAGCACAGATACGCAGTATTTT	CASSLEQGASSTDTQYF
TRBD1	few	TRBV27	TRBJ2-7	TGTGCCAGCAGTGTCCGACAGGGATCCTACGAGCAGTACTTC	CASSVRQGSYEQYF
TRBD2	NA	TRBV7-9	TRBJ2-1	TGTGCCAGCAGCTTAGTAGAGGAGCGCGGGGGGGCCTTCTTC	CASSLVEERGGAFF
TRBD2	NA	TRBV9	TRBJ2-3	TGTGCCAGCAGCGTAACTAGCGGCACAGATACGCAGTATTTT	CASSVTSGTDTQYF
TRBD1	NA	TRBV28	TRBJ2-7	TGTGCCAGCAGGCCGGGACAGGGTATCTACGAGCAGTACTTC	CASRPGQGIYEQYF
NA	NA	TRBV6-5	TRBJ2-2	TGTGCCAGCAGTTATTTGGGGGCGAGCACCGGGGAGCTGTTTTTT	CASSYLGASTGELFF
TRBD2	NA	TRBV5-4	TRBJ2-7	TGTGCCAGCAGCTTGGCCTTCGGGACTAGCGGTTCCTACGAGCAGTACTTC	CASSLAFGTSGSYEQYF
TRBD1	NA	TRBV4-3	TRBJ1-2	TGCGCCAGCAGCCAAAACCCGGGACAGGGTTTTTATGGCTACACCTTC	CASSQNPGQGFYGYTF
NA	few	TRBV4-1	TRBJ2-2	TGCGCCAGCAGCCTCCAAGACCGGGGGTTCACCGGGGAGCTGTTTTTT	CASSLQDRGFTGELFF
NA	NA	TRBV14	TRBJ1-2	TGTGCCAGCAGCCAAGCTGCCACAGGGAGTGGCTACACCTTC	CASSQAATGSGYTF
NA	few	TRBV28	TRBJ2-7	TGTGCCAGCAGTACAGGGTCCTACGAGCAGTACTTC	CASSTGSYEQYF
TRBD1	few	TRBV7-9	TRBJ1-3	TGTGCCAGCAGCTTAGTAAGGGACAGGGCCCTTAACTCTGGAAACACCATATATTTT	CASSLVRDRALNSGNTIYF
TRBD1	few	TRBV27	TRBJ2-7	TGTGCCAGCAGTCGCGGACAGGAACAACGCGAGCAGTACTTC	CASSRGQEQREQYF
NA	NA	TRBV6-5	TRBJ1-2	TGTGCCAGCAGTTATACTTCTAACTATGGCTACACCTTC	CASSYTSNYGYTF
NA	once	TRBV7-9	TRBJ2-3	TGTGCCAGCAGCCCCCAGCGAGCGGGCCTCACAGATACGCAGTATTTT	CASSPQRAGLTDTQYF
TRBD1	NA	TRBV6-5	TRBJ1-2	TGTGCCAGCTACAGGGGGCGAACGGATGGCTACACCTTC	CASYRGRTDGYTF
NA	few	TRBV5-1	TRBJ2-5	TGCGCCAGCCTAAGATCCCCCGGAGCCGAGACCCAGTACTTC	CASLRSPGAETQYF
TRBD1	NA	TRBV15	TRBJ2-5	TGTGCCACCAGCAGGGGGACGGACAGGGCGGGAGAGACCCAGTACTTC	CATSRGTDRAGETQYF